This T cell receptor (beta chain) derives from a study of blood T cell repertoires in COVID-19. Study background: Sites across the United States, Italy and Spain contributed samples from acute and convalescent COVID-19. T cells, B-cell-depleted T cells, or PBMCs provided the cDNA or gDNA that served as material.

The repertoire was sequenced with immunoSEQ multiplex PCR; TCRdb's copy has only in-frame clones and lacks some. The sample has about 75,000 clones; roughly 84% are singletons. Per germline, CDR1 LNHDA and CDR2 SQIVND (reference sequence). This CDR3 is 16 amino acids long. V was pared by 11 bases and J by 1 base, with 20 bases between. What was sequenced was peripheral blood. The source of this sequence is a woman aged 45-59 years with acute or convalescent COVID-19. V is TRBV19 and J is TRBJ2-2; possible D gene TRBD1, 6 bases. In DNA, the CDR3 is TGTGCCTCCAAAGGGGGAACCACCAAGAACACCGGGGAGCTGTTTTTT. Protein: CASKGGTTKNTGELFF.